This record concerns one T cell receptor beta chain sequence. Its antigen is not identified. Other DNA sequences of this sample code for an identical CDR3. These data come from a study of T cells in pancreatic ductal adenocarcinoma. Regarding the study as a whole: The resected pancreatic cancer cohort was biased toward the minority with early-stage disease. Tumor samples had fewer productive templates and approximately 8-fold fewer unique clonotypes than blood. Tumor-versus-blood clonality comparisons may be biased toward lower tumor diversity. No significant tumor-blood clonality difference; means were about 0.1 and 0.07.

The selected patients with pancreatic ductal adenocarcinoma had surgery but no neoadjuvant therapy. The repertoire was sequenced with immunoSEQ multiplex PCR; TCRdb's copy has only in-frame clones and lacks some. This table has 85,000 to 120,000 clones, 90% to 95% appearing once. The V end was cut by 1 base, the J end by 5 bases, with 11 bases between. Per the germline V gene, CDR1 is SGHTA and CDR2 is FQGNSA. The CDR3 is made up of 14 amino acids. V usage is TRBV7-2 and J usage is TRBJ2-5; D remains unclear. Specimen: PBMCs. This TCR was recovered from a human donor with pancreatic ductal adenocarcinoma. The CDR3 DNA sequence: TGTGCCAGCAGCTTAGATCGAGGAAGGGAGACCCAGTACTTC. It codes for CASSLDRGRETQYF.